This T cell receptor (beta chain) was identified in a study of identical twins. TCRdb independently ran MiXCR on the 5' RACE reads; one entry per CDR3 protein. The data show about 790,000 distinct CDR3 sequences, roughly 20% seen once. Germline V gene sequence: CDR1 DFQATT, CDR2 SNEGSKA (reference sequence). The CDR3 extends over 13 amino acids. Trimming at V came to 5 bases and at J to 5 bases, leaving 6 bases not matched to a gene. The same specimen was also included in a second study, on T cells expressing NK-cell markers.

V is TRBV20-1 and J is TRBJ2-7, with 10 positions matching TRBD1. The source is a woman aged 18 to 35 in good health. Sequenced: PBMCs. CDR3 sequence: CSAHRDRGNEQYF. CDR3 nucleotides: TGCAGTGCTCACCGGGACAGGGGAAACGAGCAGTACTTC.